Listed here is a single TCR beta chain. The target antigen is unknown. It was across several immunoSEQ plates that each subset's genomic DNA was evenly split. Sequencing was performed with immunoSEQ multiplex PCR; in TCRdb, only in-frame clones are kept and a portion is missing. Among about 2.3 million clones listed, approximately 93% were seen once. The source of the sample is a study of shared clonotypes between healthy human individuals. Germline assignment: CDR1 SNHLY and CDR2 FYNNEI. The ends were cut back, 6 bases at V and 0 bases at J, with 11 bases in the middle. This CDR3 is 15 amino acids long. Those who donated, Caucasian adults without exception, all lived in Nashville, Tennessee. Points from the study as a whole: Estimated clonotype richness was generally higher in naive than memory subsets. The donor pool, a small one, limited the genetic and exposure-history diversity represented.

Input material: naive CD4+ T cells from PBMCs. Subset given: CD45RA+ positively selected. This TCR derives from a man between 18 and 29 years old in good health. Some clones in this sample may be carry-over from other donors' samples. The genes are TRBV2 and TRBJ2-2, with a weak D call TRBD1 (5 bases). This CDR3 reads CASSLTDTNTGELFF. The CDR3 nucleotides are TGTGCCAGCAGCCTGACGGACACGAACACCGGGGAGCTGTTTTTT.